This entry lists 2 T cell receptor beta chains sequenced from one sample in a study of neurological immune-mediated disorders. TCRdb reprocessed the 5' RACE reads with MiXCR, giving one entry per CDR3 protein. The table records tens of thousands of distinct CDR3 sequences, 13% to 15% of them present only once. The sample taken for sequencing was PBMCs. These receptors were taken from a woman aged 45-65 years with HTLV-1-associated myelopathy (HAM/TSP).

In its sample, this clonotype was seen many times. This chain connects TRBV20-1 to TRBJ2-3; 12 nucleotides line up with TRBD2. J lost 1 base, V lost 3 bases, and 11 bases had no gene match. CDR3 length: 18 residues. In germline, CDR1 is DFQATT, CDR2 SNEGSKA (reference sequence). The CDR3 bases are TGCAGTGCTAGCCAATGGGCTAGCGGGGGGGCCGGCACAGATACGCAGTATTTT. This encodes CSASQWASGGAGTDTQYF.

The chain couples TRBV7-2 to TRBJ2-5; TRBD2 aligns across 7 bases. The V gene end was trimmed by 4 bases and the J gene end by 14 bases; junction bases not matched to a gene: 10. Germline V CDR1 and CDR2: SGHTA, FQGNSA. The CDR3 runs 12 residues. DNA for the CDR3: TGTGCCAGCAGCTATTCTAGCGGAGAAGGCTACTTC. Translation: CASSYSSGEGYF. The variable domain in full, with the rest retrieved from reference TRBV7-2 and TRBJ2-5, is GAGVSQSPSNKVTEKGKDVELRCDPISGHTALYWYRQSLGQGLEFLIYFQGNSAPDKSGLPSDRFSAERTGGSVSTLTIQRTQQEDSAVYLCASSYSSGEGYFGPGTRLLVL.